This is a list of T cell receptor beta chains from one sample in a study of cytomegalovirus exposure and HLA in healthy donors. Sequencing used immunoSEQ multiplex PCR; TCRdb keeps in-frame clones, though not all of them. The table records some 180,000 clones, less than 80% of them present only once. Sequencing was done on a sample of PBMCs. The receptors originated from a woman aged 25 to 39 in good health and CMV-seropositive. CDR3s include the opening cysteine and the closing phenylalanine or tryptophan. Fields, in order: V gene, clone size, CDR3 length, D gene, J gene, CDR3 protein, CDR3 DNA. A D gene is named only where the DNA matches it firmly. Clone size appears in some rows only: once, few, many, or a class for an expanded clone.

V: TRBV19
size: NA
length: 13
D: NA
J: TRBJ2-5
CDR3: CASSIYGEETQYF
DNA: TGTGCCAGTAGTATCTACGGGGAGGAGACCCAGTACTTC

V: TRBV6-6
size: NA
length: 16
D: TRBD1
J: TRBJ1-5
CDR3: CASSPTRQGTQQPQHF
DNA: TGTGCCAGCAGTCCGACCCGACAGGGAACTCAGCAGCCCCAGCATTTT

V: TRBV11-3
size: few
length: 13
D: NA
J: TRBJ2-7
CDR3: CASSFRASKEQYF
DNA: TGTGCCAGCAGCTTCAGGGCTTCCAAGGAGCAGTACTTC

V: TRBV11-2
size: once
length: 17
D: TRBD1
J: TRBJ1-2
CDR3: CASSPWDRGLRNYGYTF
DNA: TGTGCCAGCAGCCCCTGGGACAGGGGTTTAAGAAACTATGGCTACACCTTC

V: TRBV29-1
size: NA
length: 14
D: TRBD2
J: TRBJ2-1
CDR3: CSALGGNKNNEQFF
DNA: TGCAGCGCCCTGGGGGGGAATAAGAACAATGAGCAGTTCTTC

V: TRBV7-6
size: NA
length: 16
D: TRBD1
J: TRBJ1-2
CDR3: CASSIQTGRPPYGYTF
DNA: TGTGCCAGCAGCATTCAGACAGGGCGTCCTCCTTATGGCTACACCTTC

V: TRBV9
size: NA
length: 15
D: TRBD1
J: TRBJ2-7
CDR3: CASSPRQGPIYEQYF
DNA: TGTGCCAGCAGCCCACGACAGGGTCCAATATACGAGCAGTACTTC

V: TRBV7-2
size: NA
length: 16
D: TRBD2
J: TRBJ2-1
CDR3: CASRLSLASYYNEQFF
DNA: TGTGCCAGCAGACTCTCACTAGCGAGCTACTACAATGAGCAGTTCTTC

V: TRBV5-6
size: NA
length: 14
D: TRBD1
J: TRBJ2-4
CDR3: CASSFGQGPNIQYF
DNA: TGTGCCAGCAGCTTTGGACAGGGGCCCAACATTCAGTACTTC

V: TRBV14
size: few
length: 16
D: TRBD2
J: TRBJ2-7
CDR3: CASSHLSGKSSYEQYF
DNA: TGTGCCAGCAGCCATCTTAGCGGGAAGAGCTCCTACGAGCAGTACTTC

V: TRBV5-5
size: NA
length: 15
D: TRBD1
J: TRBJ2-7
CDR3: CASSAGWQGANEQYF
DNA: TGTGCCAGCAGCGCGGGTTGGCAGGGGGCTAACGAGCAGTACTTC

V: TRBV19
size: NA
length: 14
D: TRBD1
J: TRBJ1-1
CDR3: CASSIMDRSAEAFF
DNA: TGTGCCAGTAGTATAATGGACAGGAGCGCTGAAGCTTTCTTT

V: TRBV9
size: NA
length: 14
D: NA
J: TRBJ2-1
CDR3: CASNQGSIDNEQFF
DNA: TGTGCCAGCAATCAGGGGTCTATAGACAATGAGCAGTTCTTC

V: TRBV27
size: NA
length: 17
D: NA
J: TRBJ1-2
CDR3: CASSLRKGLRGDYGYTF
DNA: TGTGCCAGCAGTTTACGAAAAGGACTGCGGGGAGACTATGGCTACACCTTC

V: TRBV11-2
size: NA
length: 16
D: NA
J: TRBJ2-6
CDR3: CASSQHTRSGANVLTF
DNA: TGTGCCAGCAGCCAACATACACGCTCTGGGGCCAACGTCCTGACTTTC

V: TRBV5-8
size: NA
length: 16
D: TRBD1
J: TRBJ1-4
CDR3: CASSLALGQRNEKLFF
DNA: TGTGCCAGCAGCTTGGCTTTGGGACAGCGAAATGAAAAACTGTTTTTT

V: TRBV5-5
size: NA
length: 14
D: NA
J: TRBJ1-4
CDR3: CASSSAGDTEKLFF
DNA: TGTGCCAGCAGCTCGGCCGGGGATACTGAAAAACTGTTTTTT

V: TRBV20-1
size: few
length: 11
D: NA
J: TRBJ1-1
CDR3: CSAIGDTEAFF
DNA: TGCAGTGCTATCGGGGACACTGAAGCTTTCTTT

V: TRBV15
size: NA
length: 13
D: NA
J: TRBJ1-5
CDR3: CATSRQLNQPQHF
DNA: TGTGCCACCAGCAGACAGTTAAATCAGCCCCAGCATTTT

V: TRBV7-9
size: NA
length: 18
D: NA
J: TRBJ2-7
CDR3: CASSLVGRSALNFYEQYF
DNA: TGTGCCAGCAGCTTAGTGGGCAGGTCCGCCCTGAATTTCTACGAGCAGTACTTC

V: TRBV6-1
size: NA
length: 13
D: NA
J: TRBJ2-4
CDR3: CASPNAAKNIQYF
DNA: TGTGCCAGCCCCAATGCGGCCAAAAACATTCAGTACTTC

V: TRBV29-1
size: NA
length: 13
D: NA
J: TRBJ1-2
CDR3: CSVRRPRNYGYTF
DNA: TGCAGCGTGAGGAGGCCCCGTAACTATGGCTACACCTTC

V: TRBV5-1
size: NA
length: 13
D: TRBD1
J: TRBJ1-1
CDR3: CASSFRGSAEAFF
DNA: TGCGCCAGCAGCTTCAGGGGGTCGGCTGAAGCTTTCTTT

V: TRBV4-3
size: once
length: 19
D: TRBD2
J: TRBJ2-3
CDR3: CASSPTTSGGPGGTDTQYF
DNA: TGCGCCAGCAGCCCAACGACTAGCGGGGGCCCCGGTGGCACAGATACGCAGTATTTT

V: TRBV7-2
size: NA
length: 15
D: TRBD2
J: TRBJ2-7
CDR3: CASTLSRLAAPEQYF
DNA: TGTGCCAGCACCCTTTCGAGGCTAGCGGCCCCCGAGCAGTACTTC

V: TRBV30
size: NA
length: 12
D: NA
J: TRBJ2-5
CDR3: CAWDRESETQYF
DNA: TGTGCCTGGGACCGGGAGTCAGAGACCCAGTACTTC

V: TRBV6-5
size: NA
length: 13
D: NA
J: TRBJ1-1
CDR3: CASSYIQGTEAFF
DNA: TGTGCCAGCAGTTACATACAGGGAACTGAAGCTTTCTTT

V: TRBV4-3
size: NA
length: 13
D: NA
J: TRBJ2-3
CDR3: CANSLDLGDTQYF
DNA: TGCGCCAACAGCCTCGACTTAGGTGATACGCAGTATTTT

V: TRBV6-6
size: few
length: 14
D: NA
J: TRBJ1-5
CDR3: CAIAGTSRNQPQHF
DNA: TGTGCCATCGCCGGGACATCGAGGAATCAGCCCCAGCATTTT

V: TRBV5-1
size: NA
length: 15
D: NA
J: TRBJ1-2
CDR3: CASSLEGGRQGGYTF
DNA: TGCGCCAGCAGCTTGGAAGGAGGGCGGCAGGGCGGCTACACCTTC

V: TRBV29-1
size: NA
length: 14
D: NA
J: TRBJ1-3
CDR3: CSVDLRSSGNTIYF
DNA: TGCAGCGTTGATCTCCGGAGCTCTGGAAACACCATATATTTT

V: TRBV11-2
size: NA
length: 14
D: TRBD1
J: TRBJ1-2
CDR3: CASRRTGGDGGYTF
DNA: TGTGCCAGCAGGAGGACAGGAGGGGACGGTGGCTACACCTTC

V: TRBV4-1
size: NA
length: 15
D: NA
J: TRBJ1-1
CDR3: CASSQDPGSVTEAFF
DNA: TGCGCCAGCAGCCAAGATCCAGGGTCCGTCACTGAAGCTTTCTTT

V: TRBV11-3
size: few
length: 13
D: NA
J: TRBJ1-1
CDR3: CASSFGLNTEAFF
DNA: TGTGCCAGCAGCTTCGGTCTGAACACTGAAGCTTTCTTT